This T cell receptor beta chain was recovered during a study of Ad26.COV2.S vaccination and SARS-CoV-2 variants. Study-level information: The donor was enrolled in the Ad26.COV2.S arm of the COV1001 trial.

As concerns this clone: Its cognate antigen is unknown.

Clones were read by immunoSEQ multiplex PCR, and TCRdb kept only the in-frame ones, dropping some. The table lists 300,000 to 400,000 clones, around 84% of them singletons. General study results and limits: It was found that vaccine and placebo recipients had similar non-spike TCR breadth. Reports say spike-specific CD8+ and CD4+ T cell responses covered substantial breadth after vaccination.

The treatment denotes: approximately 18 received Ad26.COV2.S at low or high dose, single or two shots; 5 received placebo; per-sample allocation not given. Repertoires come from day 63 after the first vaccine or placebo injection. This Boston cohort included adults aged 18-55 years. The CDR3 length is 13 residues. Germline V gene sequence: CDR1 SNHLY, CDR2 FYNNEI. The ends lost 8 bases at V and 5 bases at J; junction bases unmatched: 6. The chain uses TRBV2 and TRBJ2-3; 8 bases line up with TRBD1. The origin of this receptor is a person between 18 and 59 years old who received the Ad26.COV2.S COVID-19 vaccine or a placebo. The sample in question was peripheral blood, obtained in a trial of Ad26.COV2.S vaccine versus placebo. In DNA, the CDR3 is TGTGCCAGCGAAGGACAGGGATTAGATACGCAGTATTTT. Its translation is CASEGQGLDTQYF.